The 20 T cell receptor beta chains presented below share a single source sample, sequenced in a study of blood T cell repertoires in COVID-19. Assay used: immunoSEQ multiplex PCR; TCRdb lists only in-frame clones, some missing. The sample consists of about 280,000 clones, 88% of them appearing once. What was sequenced was peripheral blood. The source of these receptors is a man between 18 and 35 years old with active or convalescent COVID-19.

The chain recombines TRBV19 with TRBJ1-1, with D unclear. Between the trimmed V and J ends, which lost 4 bases and 2 bases, there was a span of 17 bases. This CDR3 spans 16 amino acids. Germline loops: CDR1 LNHDA, CDR2 SQIVND (reference sequence). The CDR3: CASSTQSTLTNTEAFF. The CDR3 DNA sequence: TGTGCCAGTAGTACCCAATCGACACTCACTAACACTGAAGCTTTCTTT. The variable domain in full, with the rest retrieved from reference TRBV19 and TRBJ1-1, is DGGITQSPKYLFRKEGQNVTLSCEQNLNHDAMYWYRQDPGQGLRLIYYSQIVNDFQKGDIAEGYSVSREKKESFPLTVTSAQKNPTAFYLCASSTQSTLTNTEAFFGQGTRLTVV.

The chain recombines TRBV25-1 with TRBJ2-5, with a possible D match to TRBD1 (5 bases). With 5 bases removed from V and 3 bases from J, the gap between germline ends came to 22 bases. The CDR3 has 17 residues. Per germline, CDR1 MGHDK and CDR2 SYGVNS. CDR3 bases: TGTGCCAGCAGTCCGATCGAAAGGGGTTTAATGGAAGAGACCCAGTACTTC. Amino acids: CASSPIERGLMEETQYF. The variable domain in full, with the rest retrieved from reference TRBV25-1 and TRBJ2-5, is EADIYQTPRYLVIGTGKKITLECSQTMGHDKMYWYQQDPGMELHLIHYSYGVNSTEKGDLSSESTVSRIRTEHFPLTLESARPSHTSQYLCASSPIERGLMEETQYFGPGTRLLVL.

V gene TRBV12-2 combines with J gene TRBJ1-5; TRBD1, the D gene given by the table, was not confirmed from the DNA. TRBV12-2 has pseudogene status. The CDR3 is 22 residues long. The DNA of the CDR3 is TGTGCAAGTCGCTTAGCGAATGTTTGTGCGCCAGGTCACTGTTATAGCAATCAGCCCCAGCATTTT. It translates to CASRLANVCAPGHCYSNQPQHF.

CDR3 coding DNA: TGTGCCAGCGGGGGCGGTCAGGATACGCAGTATTTT. Residues: CASGGGQDTQYF. The chain employs TRBV2 and TRBJ2-3; D might be TRBD1 (6 bases). Trimming cost V 8 bases and J 6 bases, with 12 bases left between them. Germline V gene sequence: CDR1 SNHLY, CDR2 FYNNEI. CDR3 length: 12 residues.

This clone was picked up one time. The DNA for the CDR3 is TGTGCCAGCAGCTTACTAGCGCCGGATACGCAGTATTTT. This translates into CASSLLAPDTQYF. V and J are TRBV7-2 and TRBJ2-3; tentatively, D is TRBD2 (6 bases). The CDR3 runs to 13 residues. CDR1 and CDR2 (germline): SGHTA, FQGNSA. V lost 2 bases and J 6 bases, leaving 9 bases between the germline ends.

V usage is TRBV4-1 and J usage is TRBJ2-7; TRBD1 matches at 10 bases. The trim removed 4 bases at V and 2 bases at J, leaving 5 bases unmatched. CDR1 is MGHRA, CDR2 YSYEKL, per germline. The CDR3 runs to 15 residues. The CDR3 region has the DNA TGCGCCAGCAGCCCCAGGACAGGGGGGGCCTACGAGCAGTACTTC. The encoded protein is CASSPRTGGAYEQYF.

CDR3: CASSPTGDNQPQHF. The CDR3 DNA sequence: TGTGCCAGCTCACCAACAGGAGACAATCAGCCCCAGCATTTT. The rearrangement joins TRBV18 to TRBJ1-5, with D perhaps TRBD1 (5 bases). The CDR3 runs 14 residues. Germline values: CDR1 KGHSH, CDR2 LQKENI. V was clipped by 2 bases and J by 3 bases, with 8 bases between them.

Turning to this clone: This may be a read error: a much more frequent sequence differs by one nucleotide. This sample also contains other DNA sequences that code for the same CDR3. V usage is TRBV5-1 and J usage is TRBJ1-3; no definite D call. The V end lost 0 bases, the J end lost 3 bases, and 7 bases lay between the germline ends. The CDR3 covers 14 residues. Germline CDR1 reads SGHRS; CDR2 reads YFSETQ. The CDR3 region is CASSLAGYGNTIYF. Here the CDR3 DNA reads TGCGCCAGCAGCTTGGCGGGGTATGGAAACACCATATATTTT.

This clone was observed once. The chain carries TRBV13 and TRBJ1-3, with a possible D match to TRBD1 (6 bases). The germline V and J ends were trimmed by 0 bases and 3 bases, with 15 bases remaining between them. Germline CDR1 reads PRHDT; CDR2 reads FYEKMQ (reference sequence). This CDR3 has 17 residues. The CDR3 DNA is TGTGCCAGCAGCTTAGGCCTTGTGCAGGGGTTTGGAAACACCATATATTTT. Its protein product is CASSLGLVQGFGNTIYF.

This chain connects TRBV9 to TRBJ2-1; TRBD2 agrees at 7 bases. CDR3 length: 16 amino acids. Trimming removed 5 bases from V and 0 bases from J; junction bases left unmatched: 8. Germline V lookup: CDR1 SGDLS, CDR2 YYNGEE. The CDR3 region is CASSGRGTSSYNEQFF. The CDR3 nucleotides are TGTGCCAGCAGTGGGCGGGGGACCAGCTCCTACAATGAGCAGTTCTTC. Full variable domain (remainder filled in from reference TRBV9 and TRBJ2-1): DSGVTQTPKHLITATGQRVTLRCSPRSGDLSVYWYQQSLDQGLQFLIQYYNGEERAKGNILERFSAQQFPDLHSELNLSSLELGDSALYFCASSGRGTSSYNEQFFGPGTRLTVL.

CDR3 in DNA: TGTGCCAGCTCACCAAATTTTGGGACTAGTGGAGCCGAGACCCAGTACTTC. It is translated as CASSPNFGTSGAETQYF. V gene TRBV18 combines with J gene TRBJ2-5; 8 bases map to TRBD2. Germline CDR1 is KGHSH and CDR2 is LQKENI. The CDR3 extends over 17 amino acids. The V segment lost 2 bases and the J segment 5 bases; nucleotides outside the gene matches: 13.

The gene calls are TRBV10-1 and TRBJ2-7; the D gene is possibly TRBD1 (5 bases). CDR3 size: 14 residues. Germline V gene data show CDR1 as WNHNN and CDR2 as SYGVQD (reference sequence). The V and J ends lost 2 bases and 2 bases respectively, with 10 bases between them. For the CDR3, the DNA is TGCGCCAGCAGTGAGACTGACAGCCCCTACGAGCAGTACTTC. Residues: CASSETDSPYEQYF.

The gene calls are TRBV7-2 and TRBJ1-1; D may be TRBD1 (5 bases). Germline-derived CDR1 and CDR2 are SGHTA and FQGNSA. This CDR3 is 10 amino acids long. Written as DNA, the CDR3 is TGTGGATCGGGGGGCACTGAAGCTTTCTTT. Translation gives CGSGGTEAFF.

V and J are TRBV7-2 and TRBJ1-1; D is unclear. The CDR3 totals 15 residues. In germline, CDR1 is SGHTA, CDR2 FQGNSA. The V gene lost 2 bases and the J gene lost 0 bases, with 10 bases spanning the gap. The CDR3 is CASSLYLSVNTEAFF. For the CDR3, the DNA is TGTGCCAGCAGCTTATACTTATCGGTGAACACTGAAGCTTTCTTT.

The chain couples TRBV6-5 to TRBJ1-1; no firm D call. Germline V CDR1 and CDR2: MNHEY, SVGAGI. Trimming removed 2 bases at V and 0 bases at J, with 13 bases between. The CDR3 runs 16 residues. The CDR3 DNA reads TGTGCCAGCAGTTACAGTCCGGGATACATGAACACTGAAGCTTTCTTT. Protein product: CASSYSPGYMNTEAFF.

The rearrangement uses TRBV6-5 and TRBJ2-7, with 8 bases matching TRBD1. This CDR3 is 14 amino acids long. The germline CDR1 and CDR2 sequences are MNHEY and SVGAGI. Trimming cost V 2 bases and J 3 bases; bases outside gene matches: 3. The CDR3 loop reads CASSYPGTGYEQYF. The CDR3 DNA reads TGTGCCAGCAGTTACCCCGGGACAGGCTACGAGCAGTACTTC.

The chain uses TRBV5-4 and TRBJ1-2; 8 bases align to TRBD1. Trimming at V came to 0 bases and at J to 8 bases, leaving 12 bases not matched to a gene. Germline-derived CDR1 and CDR2 are SGHNT and YYREEE (reference sequence). This CDR3 is built from 16 residues. Written as DNA, the CDR3 is TGTGCCAGCAGCTTGGACTGGGACAGGCGATTCGGGGGCTACACCTTC. Translating gives CASSLDWDRRFGGYTF.

The genes are TRBV12-5 and TRBJ2-6; no definite D call. Germline CDR1 reads LGHNT; CDR2 reads FRNRAP. Deletions cut 3 bases from V and 0 bases from J, with 3 bases between. The CDR3 is 14 residues long. DNA of the CDR3: TGTGCTAGTGGTTTTAACTCTGGGGCCAACGTCCTGACTTTC. It yields the protein CASGFNSGANVLTF.

V is TRBV6-6 and J is TRBJ2-7, with D possibly TRBD1 on 6 matching bases. The CDR3 spans 13 residues. From germline, CDR1 is MNHNY and CDR2 SVGAGI (reference sequence). Trimming shortened V by 10 bases and J by 0 bases, and 13 bases separated the two germline ends. The DNA of the CDR3 is TGTGCCACCACAGGGTCCCTCTCCTACGAGCAGTACTTC. Encoded protein: CATTGSLSYEQYF.

V is TRBV11-2 and J is TRBJ1-1; D possibly corresponds to TRBD1 (6 bases). Germline CDR1 SGHAT, CDR2 FQNNGV. CDR3 length: 15 residues. Deletions cut 4 bases from V and 3 bases from J, with 15 bases between. The CDR3 region has the DNA TGTGCCAGCAGCTCCCACCACCAGGGGTACACTGAAGCTTTCTTT. This translates into CASSSHHQGYTEAFF.